A selection of T cell receptor beta chains follows, all from one sample in a study of cytomegalovirus exposure and HLA in healthy donors. Sequencing was performed with immunoSEQ multiplex PCR; in TCRdb, only in-frame clones are kept and a portion is missing. The sample lists roughly 130,000 clones, roughly 77% occurring once. Sequenced sample: PBMCs. The receptors originated from a man in his thirties or forties in good health and CMV-seronegative. CDR3s include the opening cysteine and the closing phenylalanine or tryptophan. Fields, in order: clone size, V gene, D gene, J gene, CDR3 protein, CDR3 DNA. The D gene is left open where the match is weak. Where a row states a size, it is once, few, many or the class of an expanded clone; other rows omit it.

>.|TRBV6-5|.|TRBJ1-6
CASSYRQQGNSPLHF
TGTGCCAGCAGTTACAGGCAACAGGGCAATTCACCCCTCCACTTT
>.|TRBV2|TRBD1|TRBJ2-3
CASSDRGLPDTQYF
TGTGCCAGCAGTGATAGGGGGCTGCCAGATACGCAGTATTTT
>.|TRBV4-2|.|TRBJ1-3
CASSQDFSRRSGNTIYF
TGTGCCAGCAGCCAAGATTTTAGCCGACGCTCTGGAAACACCATATATTTT
>.|TRBV4-1|.|TRBJ2-7
CASSPGQEQYF
TGCGCCAGCAGCCCAGGCCAGGAGCAGTACTTC
>.|TRBV18|TRBD2|TRBJ2-5
CASSQNFASGGQETQYF
TGTGCCAGCTCACAAAACTTCGCTAGCGGGGGTCAGGAGACCCAGTACTTC
>.|TRBV30|TRBD2|TRBJ2-7
CAWSPTRTSGGHYEQYF
TGTGCCTGGAGTCCCACCCGGACTAGCGGGGGGCACTACGAGCAGTACTTC
>.|TRBV6-5|TRBD1|TRBJ2-3
CASSPLGTATDTQYF
TGTGCCAGCAGTCCCCTTGGGACAGCCACAGATACGCAGTATTTT
>.|TRBV7-9|TRBD1|TRBJ2-3
CASTTTGTDTQYF
TGTGCCAGCACCACGACAGGGACAGATACGCAGTATTTT
>.|TRBV5-4|TRBD2|TRBJ2-7
CASSPGGSGEFSIYEQYF
TGTGCCAGCAGCCCGGGGGGTAGCGGGGAATTTTCGATCTACGAGCAGTACTTC
>.|TRBV30|TRBD2|TRBJ2-7
CAWSFLGGRAYEQYF
TGTGCCTGGAGTTTCCTCGGCGGGAGAGCCTACGAGCAGTACTTC
>.|TRBV5-4|.|TRBJ1-1
CASSTWVGGNTEAFF
TGTGCCAGCAGCACCTGGGTTGGCGGGAACACTGAAGCTTTCTTT
>few|TRBV14|.|TRBJ2-6
CASSQAQRWNSGANVLTF
TGTGCCAGCAGCCAAGCCCAGAGGTGGAACTCTGGGGCCAACGTCCTGACTTTC
>.|TRBV19|.|TRBJ2-7
CASSSSASSYEQYF
TGTGCCAGTAGTAGTAGCGCAAGCTCCTACGAGCAGTACTTC
>.|TRBV11-2|TRBD2|TRBJ2-1
CASSPGLAGGFSYNEQFF
TGTGCCAGCAGCCCGGGACTAGCGGGAGGGTTTTCCTACAATGAGCAGTTCTTC
>few|TRBV6-5|.|TRBJ2-5
CASSLSGTSQETQYF
TGTGCCAGCAGCCTGTCCGGGACAAGCCAAGAGACCCAGTACTTC
>.|TRBV6-1|.|TRBJ2-3
CASSEFRQGATDTQYF
TGTGCCAGCAGTGAATTTAGGCAGGGCGCCACAGATACGCAGTATTTT
>.|TRBV28|TRBD2|TRBJ2-1
CASSPRSGTSGITRDEQFF
TGTGCCAGCAGTCCGCGTTCCGGGACTAGCGGGATTACCCGCGATGAGCAGTTCTTC
>.|TRBV5-4|.|TRBJ2-5
CASSFTFQETQYF
TGTGCCAGCAGCTTTACATTCCAAGAGACCCAGTACTTC
>.|TRBV27|TRBD2|TRBJ2-1
CASSSPLAGGFDEQFF
TGTGCCAGCAGTTCTCCCCTAGCGGGAGGGTTTGATGAGCAGTTCTTC
>.|TRBV27|.|TRBJ1-2
CASSSTRGYGYTF
TGTGCCAGCAGTTCCACCCGGGGCTATGGCTACACCTTC
>.|TRBV2|.|TRBJ1-2
CASRTLEHLHVKAYGYTF
TGTGCCAGCAGGACTTTGGAACATCTCCACGTAAAGGCCTATGGCTACACCTTC
>.|TRBV6-5|TRBD1|TRBJ2-7
CASSSPGQGANEQYF
TGTGCCAGCAGTAGCCCGGGACAGGGGGCCAACGAGCAGTACTTC
>.|TRBV6-5|.|TRBJ1-1
CASSRNTEAFF
TGTGCCAGCAGCCGGAACACTGAAGCTTTCTTT
>few|TRBV4-3|TRBD2|TRBJ2-7
CASSRQSGSYEQYF
TGCGCCAGCAGCCGCCAGAGCGGGAGCTACGAGCAGTACTTC
>.|TRBV2|.|TRBJ2-1
CASIGGLAYNEQFF
TGTGCCAGCATTGGAGGGTTGGCCTACAATGAGCAGTTCTTC
>few|TRBV6-6|.|TRBJ2-2
CASSYNPRGTGELFF
TGTGCCAGCAGTTACAACCCCCGGGGCACCGGGGAGCTGTTTTTT
>.|TRBV9|.|TRBJ1-3
CASSVGEAGNTIYF
TGTGCCAGCAGCGTAGGAGAAGCCGGAAACACCATATATTTT
>.|TRBV6-5|TRBD1|TRBJ1-3
CASKPGGSGNTIYF
TGTGCCAGCAAGCCAGGGGGCTCTGGAAACACCATATATTTT
>.|TRBV30|TRBD1|TRBJ2-6
CAWSLDRVSGANVLTF
TGTGCCTGGAGTTTGGACAGGGTCTCGGGGGCCAACGTCCTGACTTTC
>.|TRBV7-6|TRBD1|TRBJ1-5
CASSPSTGVQPQHF
TGTGCCAGCAGCCCGTCGACAGGGGTACAGCCCCAGCATTTT
>.|TRBV13|TRBD1|TRBJ2-7
CASSLRGTGGYEQYF
TGTGCCAGCAGCCTTCGCGGGACAGGGGGCTACGAGCAGTACTTC